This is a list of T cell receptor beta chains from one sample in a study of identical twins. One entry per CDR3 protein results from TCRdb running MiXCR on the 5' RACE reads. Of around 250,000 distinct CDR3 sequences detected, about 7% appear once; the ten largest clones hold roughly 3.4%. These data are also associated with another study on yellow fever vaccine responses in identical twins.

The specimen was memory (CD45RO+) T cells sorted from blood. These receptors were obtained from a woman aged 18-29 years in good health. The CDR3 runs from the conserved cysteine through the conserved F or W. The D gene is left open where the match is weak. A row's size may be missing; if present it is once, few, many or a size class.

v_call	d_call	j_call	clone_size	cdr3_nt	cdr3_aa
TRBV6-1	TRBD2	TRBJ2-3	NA	TGTGCCAGCAGTGAAGCCCTAGCGGGAGTGGATACGCAGTATTTT	CASSEALAGVDTQYF
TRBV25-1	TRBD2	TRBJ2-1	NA	TGTGCCAGCAGTGAACATATCGGGACTAGCGTTGACAATGAGCAGTTCTTC	CASSEHIGTSVDNEQFF
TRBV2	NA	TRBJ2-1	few	TGTGCCAGCAGTGCAGCCAGCTCCTACAATGAGCAGTTCTTC	CASSAASSYNEQFF
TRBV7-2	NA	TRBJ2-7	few	TGTGCCAGCAGGACGGGGCTTTACGAGCAGTACTTC	CASRTGLYEQYF
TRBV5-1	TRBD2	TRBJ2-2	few	TGCGCCAGCAGCATGCGGGAGGGCCTTACCGGGGAGCTGTTTTTT	CASSMREGLTGELFF
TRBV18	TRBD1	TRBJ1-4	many	TGTGCCAGCTGTCCGGGACAGGGTAATGAAAAACTGTTTTTT	CASCPGQGNEKLFF
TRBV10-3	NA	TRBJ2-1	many	TGTGCCATCAGTGAGTTAAATGAGCAGTTCTTC	CAISELNEQFF
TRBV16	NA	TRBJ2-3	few	TGTGCCAGCAGCCACGAAGCAGCCGGTAGCACAGATACGCAGTATTTT	CASSHEAAGSTDTQYF
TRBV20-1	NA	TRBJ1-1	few	TGCAGTGCTCCATCCCGACCGACAAAGAACACTGAAGCTTTCTTT	CSAPSRPTKNTEAFF
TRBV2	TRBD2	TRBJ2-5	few	TGTGCCACCGGACTAGCGGCTTCCCCACAAGAGACCCAGTACTTC	CATGLAASPQETQYF
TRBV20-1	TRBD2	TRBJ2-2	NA	TGCAGCGTTACCGGGACTAGCACCGGGGAGCTGTTTTTT	CSVTGTSTGELFF
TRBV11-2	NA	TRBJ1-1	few	TGTGCCAGCAGCTTCGGCAGCTTGAACACTGAAGCTTTCTTT	CASSFGSLNTEAFF
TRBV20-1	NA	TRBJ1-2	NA	TGCAGTGCCAAGACAGGCGGCTACACCTTC	CSAKTGGYTF
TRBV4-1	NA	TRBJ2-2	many	TGCGCCAGCAGCCAAGAAGGGCTGCGGGCGACGAACACCGGGGAGCTGTTTTTT	CASSQEGLRATNTGELFF
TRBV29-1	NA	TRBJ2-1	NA	TGCAGCGTTGAAGGACTAGTCGACAATGAGCAGTTCTTC	CSVEGLVDNEQFF
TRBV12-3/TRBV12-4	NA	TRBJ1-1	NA	TGTGCCAGCAGTTTAGCGGCGGACACCCGCGAAGCTTTCTTT	CASSLAADTREAFF
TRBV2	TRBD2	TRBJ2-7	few	TGTGCCAGCAGTGAGGGCGGGAGGGTCGCCGAGCAGTACTTC	CASSEGGRVAEQYF